What follows describes a single TCR beta chain. Random hexamers primed reverse transcription of 0.5 to 1 ug RNA. Amplification of TCR beta CDR3 across 54 Vbeta and 13 Jbeta was performed with immunoSEQ multiplex PCR. TCRdb re-analysed the immunoSEQ multiplex PCR reads in MiXCR, keeping a single row per CDR3 protein. The sample contains 400,000 to 550,000 distinct CDR3 sequences, around 85% of which appear only once. The CDR3 runs 13 residues. CDR1 MNHEY and CDR2 SVGAGI come from the germline V gene. Trimming cost V 6 bases and J 3 bases, with 11 bases left between them. The data derive from a study of CD8 T cells in Susac syndrome.

This chain uses TRBV6-5 with TRBJ1-1; no firm D call. This receptor was identified in a human donor with multiple sclerosis. The sequenced sample consisted of CD8+ T cells from PBMCs. The CDR3 is CASSPPGDTEAFF. The CDR3 DNA is TGTGCCAGCAGCCCTCCCGGGGACACTGAAGCTTTCTTT.